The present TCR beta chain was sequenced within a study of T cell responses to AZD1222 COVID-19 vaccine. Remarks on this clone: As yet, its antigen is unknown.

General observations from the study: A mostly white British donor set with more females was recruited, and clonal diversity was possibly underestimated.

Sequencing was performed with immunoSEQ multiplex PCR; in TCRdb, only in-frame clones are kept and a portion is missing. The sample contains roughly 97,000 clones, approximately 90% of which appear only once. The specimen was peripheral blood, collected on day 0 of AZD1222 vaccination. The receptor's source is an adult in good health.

The CDR3 loop is CSVTSWGQGRTGELFF. For the CDR3, the DNA is TGCAGCGTCACGTCTTGGGGACAGGGAAGGACCGGGGAGCTGTTTTTT. The chain has TRBV29-1 and TRBJ2-2; 9 bases agree with TRBD1. CDR1 and CDR2 (germline): SQVTM, ANQGSEA. The V and J ends lost 6 bases and 5 bases, in that order; junction bases with no gene match: 13. There are 16 residues in the CDR3.